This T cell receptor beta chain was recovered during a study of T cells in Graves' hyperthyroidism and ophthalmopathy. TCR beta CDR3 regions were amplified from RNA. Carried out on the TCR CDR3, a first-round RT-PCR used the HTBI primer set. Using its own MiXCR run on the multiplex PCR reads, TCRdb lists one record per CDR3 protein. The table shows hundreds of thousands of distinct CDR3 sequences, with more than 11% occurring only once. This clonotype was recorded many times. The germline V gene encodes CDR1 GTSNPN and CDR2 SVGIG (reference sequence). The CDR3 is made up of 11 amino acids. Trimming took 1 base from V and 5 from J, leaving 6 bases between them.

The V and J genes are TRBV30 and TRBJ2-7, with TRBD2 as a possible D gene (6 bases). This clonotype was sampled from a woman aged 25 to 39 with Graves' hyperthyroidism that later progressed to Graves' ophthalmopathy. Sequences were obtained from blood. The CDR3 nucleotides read TGTGCCTGGAGTGGGGGGGACGAGCAGTACTTC. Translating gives CAWSGGDEQYF.